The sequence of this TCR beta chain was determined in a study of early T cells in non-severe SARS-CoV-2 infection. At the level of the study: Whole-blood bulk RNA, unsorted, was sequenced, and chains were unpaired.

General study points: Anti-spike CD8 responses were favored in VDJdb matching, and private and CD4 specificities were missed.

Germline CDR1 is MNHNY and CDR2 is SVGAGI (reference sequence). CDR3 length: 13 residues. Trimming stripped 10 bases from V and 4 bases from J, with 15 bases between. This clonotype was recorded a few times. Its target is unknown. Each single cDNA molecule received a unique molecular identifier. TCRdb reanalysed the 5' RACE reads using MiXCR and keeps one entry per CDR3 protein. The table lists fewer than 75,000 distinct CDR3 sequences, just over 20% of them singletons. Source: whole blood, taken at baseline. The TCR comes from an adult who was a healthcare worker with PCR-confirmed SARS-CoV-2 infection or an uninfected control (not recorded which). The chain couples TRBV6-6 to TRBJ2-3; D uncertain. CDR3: CATTRSVADTQYF. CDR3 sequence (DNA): TGTGCCACCACGAGGTCGGTGGCAGATACGCAGTATTTT.